One and the same sample provided the 16 T cell receptor beta chains below, sequenced in a study of T cells in localized non-small cell lung cancer. Clones were sequenced by immunoSEQ multiplex PCR, and TCRdb holds only the in-frame ones, with some missing. The table has under 60,000 clones, roughly 88% seen once. The material sequenced was peripheral blood, taken before any cancer treatment. The receptors were gathered from a male donor at least 60 years old with stage III squamous cell lung carcinoma.

The rearrangement links TRBV11-1 to TRBJ2-5; weak D call: TRBD1 (5 bases). This CDR3 comprises 13 residues. The ends were cut back, 5 bases at V and 5 bases at J, with 12 bases in the middle. CDR1 is SGHAT and CDR2 is FQDESV in the germline V gene (reference sequence). The chain's CDR3 is CASSLQVRETQYF. The CDR3 DNA sequence: TGTGCCAGCAGCCTACAGGTCAGGGAGACCCAGTACTTC.

This clone has a handful of counts. The rearrangement joins TRBV6-6 to TRBJ1-1; TRBD1 might be the D (5 bases). Trimming left V 6 bases short and J 4 bases short, with 12 bases between. CDR1 and CDR2 (germline): MNHNY, SVGAGI (reference sequence). This CDR3 is 13 amino acids long. CDR3 sequence: CASRSEGFTEAFF. The CDR3 nucleotides are TGTGCCAGCAGGTCCGAGGGGTTCACTGAAGCTTTCTTT.

This clone was recorded many times. The CDR3 protein is CASSYYHPTSIRRTNEKLFF. The CDR3 nucleotides are TGTGCCAGCAGCTACTACCACCCCACTAGTATCAGGCGAACTAATGAAAAACTGTTTTTT. V usage is TRBV7-3 and J usage is TRBJ1-4; D call uncertain. V was trimmed by 4 bases and J by 1 base, leaving 25 bases between them. Germline V lookup: CDR1 SGHTA, CDR2 FQGTGA. This CDR3 comprises 20 residues.

The chain employs TRBV7-6 and TRBJ2-2; 10 positions match TRBD2. This CDR3 is 18 amino acids long. Germline-derived CDR1 and CDR2 are SGHVS and FNYEAQ. V was pared by 5 bases and J by 7 bases, with 16 bases of the junction left unmatched. The CDR3 spells CASSPDWASGSSNGELFF. DNA for the CDR3: TGTGCCAGCAGCCCTGACTGGGCTAGCGGGAGCTCGAACGGGGAGCTGTTTTTT.

This clone came up once. The chain carries TRBV7-9 and TRBJ2-1, with TRBD2 matching 12 bases. The V gene end was trimmed by 3 bases and the J gene end by 9 bases; junction bases not matched to a gene: 12. This CDR3 is built from 17 residues. Germline CDR1 and CDR2: SEHNR and FQNEAQ (reference sequence). The DNA for the CDR3 is TGTGCCAGCAGCTTTGACCTTCTAGCGGGGGGGCTGAGTGAGCAGTTCTTC. Its translation: CASSFDLLAGGLSEQFF.

In its sample, this clone was seen once. J is TRBJ2-3 and V is TRBV19; 7 bases match TRBD2. Unmatched junction bases numbered 7, after V lost 7 bases and J lost 0 bases. CDR3 length: 15 amino acids. Germline V gene lookup returns CDR1 LNHDA and CDR2 SQIVND (reference sequence). The DNA of the CDR3 is TGTGCCAGTATTGGTGATAGCGGGAGCACAGATACGCAGTATTTT. Amino acids: CASIGDSGSTDTQYF.

The J gene is TRBJ2-1, the V gene TRBV11-2; no clear D gene. The CDR3 spans 14 residues. Trimming removed 8 bases from V and 5 bases from J, with 16 bases in between. Germline-derived CDR1 and CDR2 are SGHAT and FQNNGV. This chain's CDR3 is CASLEGGSHNEQFF. The DNA for the CDR3 is TGTGCCAGCTTAGAAGGCGGAAGCCACAATGAGCAGTTCTTC.

The chain couples TRBV5-4 to TRBJ2-3; D possibly corresponds to TRBD2 (6 bases). Trimming took off 7 bases at V and 0 bases at J, with 9 bases between the two ends. Germline V lookup: CDR1 SGHNT, CDR2 YYREEE (reference sequence). CDR3 size: 13 residues. CDR3 coding DNA: TGTGCCAGCCAGGACTATAGCACAGATACGCAGTATTTT. Protein sequence: CASQDYSTDTQYF.

This CDR3 is CASGLDRREQYF. The CDR3 nucleotides are TGTGCTAGTGGTTTGGACAGACGGGAGCAGTACTTC. The chain joins TRBV12-5 to TRBJ2-7; D gene unclear. The germline V gene encodes CDR1 LGHNT and CDR2 FRNRAP. V dropped 1 base and J dropped 7 bases, with 8 bases sitting between them. The CDR3 totals 12 residues.

In this sample, this clone turned up a few times. This chain uses TRBV7-8 with TRBJ1-2, with a weak D call TRBD1 (5 bases). Germline V CDR1 and CDR2: SGHVS, FQNEAQ. The ends were cut back, 7 bases at V and 3 bases at J, with 15 bases in the middle. The CDR3 totals 14 residues. The CDR3 protein is CASKVGPLDYGYTF. CDR3 nucleotide sequence: TGTGCCAGCAAGGTGGGACCTCTGGACTATGGCTACACCTTC.

DNA of the CDR3: TGTGCCAGCAGTGTCGAGGGGGGGACAGATACGCAGTATTTT. As protein: CASSVEGGTDTQYF. V is TRBV28 and J is TRBJ2-3; weak D call: TRBD2 (7 bases). Trimming cost V 5 bases and J 3 bases, with 12 bases left between them. CDR1 is MDHEN, CDR2 SYDVKM, per germline. CDR3 size: 14 residues.

This clone was seen a single time. The chain joins TRBV7-2 to TRBJ1-1; possible D gene TRBD1, 5 bases. V was shortened by 3 bases and J by 7 bases, with 18 bases between the two germline ends. CDR3 length: 15 residues. CDR1 is SGHTA and CDR2 is FQGNSA in the germline V gene. Here the CDR3 reads CASSFSGPTGSEAFF. CDR3 in DNA: TGTGCCAGCAGCTTTTCGGGACCGACGGGGAGTGAAGCTTTCTTT.

This rearrangement joins TRBV27 to TRBJ2-1; 15 nucleotides agree with TRBD2. V trimming: 4 bases; J trimming: 9 bases; junction bases outside the gene matches: 10. CDR3 length equals 17 residues. Germline CDR1 MNHEY, CDR2 SMNVEV (reference sequence). CDR3 residues: CASSSPGLAGGRAEQFF. DNA of the CDR3: TGTGCCAGCAGTTCACCGGGACTAGCGGGAGGTAGGGCTGAGCAGTTCTTC.

This clone was detected only a few times. J is TRBJ1-1 and V is TRBV29-1; D uncertain. The germline CDR1 and CDR2 sequences are SQVTM and ANQGSEA. V dropped 7 bases and J dropped 1 base, with 10 bases sitting between them. CDR3 length equals 12 residues. DNA for the CDR3: TGCAGCGCTGGGTCAGGGAACACTGAAGCTTTCTTT. Its translation is CSAGSGNTEAFF.

The chain is built from TRBV28 and TRBJ2-7; 7 positions match TRBD1. This CDR3 comprises 14 residues. Germline values: CDR1 MDHEN, CDR2 SYDVKM. After removal of 3 bases from V and 3 bases from J, the junction contained 5 bases not matched to a gene. CDR3 residues: CASSFGRGIYEQYF. The CDR3 DNA follows: TGTGCCAGCAGTTTCGGCAGGGGGATCTACGAGCAGTACTTC.

This clone was recorded a few times. This chain connects TRBV7-9 to TRBJ1-1, with TRBD1 matching over 8 bases. Germline CDR1 is SEHNR and CDR2 is FQNEAQ (reference sequence). Trimming cost V 3 bases and J 4 bases; bases outside gene matches: 7. The CDR3 runs to 15 residues. The CDR3 nucleotides are TGTGCCAGCAGCTTCCAGGGGGCGAAAGGCACTGAAGCTTTCTTT. Translation: CASSFQGAKGTEAFF.